This passage covers 16 T cell receptor beta chains from one sample sequenced in a study of blood T cell repertoires in COVID-19. Here immunoSEQ multiplex PCR was the method, and the copy in TCRdb shows in-frame clones only, minus some. The repertoire includes about 87,000 clones, under 85% of them detected once, and around 2.1% sits in the top ten. Sequencing was performed on peripheral blood. These receptors originate from a woman in her sixties or seventies with acute or convalescent COVID-19.

The chain carries TRBV2 and TRBJ2-2; 8 bases fit TRBD1. The CDR3 runs 15 residues. The ends lost 4 bases at V and 4 bases at J; junction bases unmatched: 5. Germline CDR1 reads SNHLY; CDR2 reads FYNNEI. The CDR3 loop is CASSGQGAITGELFF. The DNA for the CDR3 is TGTGCCAGCAGTGGCCAGGGGGCTATCACCGGGGAGCTGTTTTTT.

The V call is TRBV6-2 or TRBV6-3, the J call TRBJ2-7; TRBD2 might be the D (5 bases). V was pared by 2 bases and J by 4 bases, with 15 bases between. The germline gives CDR1 MNHEY, CDR2 SVGEGT. CDR3 size: 15 residues. The CDR3 spells CASSYGLDFVYEQYF. The CDR3 DNA follows: TGTGCCAGCAGTTACGGCTTGGACTTTGTGTACGAGCAGTACTTC.

The rearrangement uses TRBV18 and TRBJ1-1, with D unresolved. The V gene lost 5 bases and the J gene lost 1 base, with 8 bases spanning the gap. The CDR3 is 13 amino acids. Germline assignment: CDR1 KGHSH and CDR2 LQKENI. The CDR3 loop is CASSGSANTEAFF. CDR3 coding DNA: TGTGCCAGCTCAGGGAGCGCGAACACTGAAGCTTTCTTT. Supplemented by reference TRBV18 and TRBJ1-1, the full variable domain reads NAGVMQNPRHLVRRRGQEARLRCSPMKGHSHVYWYRQLPEEGLKFMVYLQKENIIDESGMPKERFSAEFPKEGPSILRIQQVVRGDSAAYFCASSGSANTEAFFGQGTRLTVV.

The rearrangement links TRBV7-6 to TRBJ2-1, with D possibly TRBD2 on 5 matching bases. V lost 7 bases and J 0 bases, leaving 19 bases between the germline ends. This CDR3 has 17 amino acids. From germline, CDR1 is SGHVS and CDR2 FNYEAQ. CDR3 residues: CASTDWAGESSYNEQFF. The CDR3 region has the DNA TGTGCCAGCACCGATTGGGCCGGGGAGAGCTCCTACAATGAGCAGTTCTTC.

This clone has just one count. The rearrangement links TRBV30 to TRBJ2-5; 7 bases line up with TRBD2. After removal of 2 bases from V and 4 bases from J, the junction contained 10 bases not matched to a gene. The CDR3 runs 15 residues. Germline CDR1 is GTSNPN and CDR2 is SVGIG (reference sequence). The CDR3 is CAWSPRGLAVETQYF. CDR3 nucleotide sequence: TGTGCCTGGAGTCCCCGAGGGCTAGCGGTAGAGACCCAGTACTTC. Full variable domain (missing parts from reference TRBV30 and TRBJ2-5): SQTIHQWPATLVQPVGSPLSLECTVEGTSNPNLYWYRQAAGRGLQLLFYSVGIGQISSEVPQNLSASRPQDRQFILSSKKLLLSDSGFYLCAWSPRGLAVETQYFGPGTRLLVL.

The rearrangement uses TRBV10-1 and TRBJ2-7, with a tentative D call TRBD1 (6 bases). The germline V and J ends were trimmed by 3 bases and 0 bases, with 12 bases remaining between them. Germline V gene sequence: CDR1 WNHNN, CDR2 SYGVQD (reference sequence). CDR3 length: 15 residues. The DNA of the CDR3 is TGCGCCAGCAGTGAAGAAATGGACAGCTCCTACGAGCAGTACTTC. The encoded protein is CASSEEMDSSYEQYF.

The chain recombines TRBV19 with TRBJ2-5; possible D gene TRBD1, 6 bases. Deletions cut 6 bases from V and 3 bases from J, with 11 bases between. The CDR3 length is 13 residues. Germline loops: CDR1 LNHDA, CDR2 SQIVND (reference sequence). The CDR3 loop reads CASSFRGEETQYF. CDR3 DNA: TGTGCCAGTAGCTTCAGGGGCGAAGAGACCCAGTACTTC. Full variable domain (remainder filled in from reference TRBV19 and TRBJ2-5): DGGITQSPKYLFRKEGQNVTLSCEQNLNHDAMYWYRQDPGQGLRLIYYSQIVNDFQKGDIAEGYSVSREKKESFPLTVTSAQKNPTAFYLCASSFRGEETQYFGPGTRLLVL.

This clone is deemed medium-sized. This sequence joins TRBV7-9 and TRBJ1-2; D is undetermined. CDR3 length: 13 residues. Trimming took off 2 bases at V and 7 bases at J, with 11 bases between the two ends. Germline V gene data show CDR1 as SEHNR and CDR2 as FQNEAQ (reference sequence). CDR3 in DNA: TGTGCCAGCAGCTTACCGGACGCGGGTGGCTACACCTTC. Its translation: CASSLPDAGGYTF.

V usage is TRBV2 and J usage is TRBJ2-4; 8 bases agree with TRBD2. CDR1 is SNHLY, CDR2 FYNNEI, per germline. Losses at the gene ends were 4 bases for V and 15 bases for J; bases not matched to a gene: 14. This CDR3 has 14 amino acids. The CDR3 nucleotides read TGTGCCAGCAGTGCTCGATTTCTAAGCGGGGGACCGTACTTC. It translates to CASSARFLSGGPYF.

This chain joins TRBV10-1 and TRBJ1-3; no clear D. The CDR3 consists of 13 residues. V shed 5 bases and J shed 2 bases, with 7 bases lying between them. Germline V CDR1 and CDR2: WNHNN, SYGVQD (reference sequence). CDR3 DNA: TGCGCCAGCAGTTCCACGGCTGGAAACACCATATATTTT. It codes for CASSSTAGNTIYF.

V and J are TRBV3-1 (or the pseudogene TRBV3-2) and TRBJ2-2; D gene uncertain. Germline V gene data show CDR1 as LGHDT and CDR2 as YNNKEL (reference sequence). The CDR3 has 12 residues. Trimming removed 6 bases at V and 2 bases at J, with 4 bases between. CDR3 in amino acids: CASSLNTGELFF. CDR3 DNA: TGTGCCAGCAGTCTTAACACCGGGGAGCTGTTTTTT.

CDR3 bases: TGTGCCAGCAGTGAATTAAGCGGTGGTGGAGAGACCCAGTACTTC. This encodes CASSELSGGGETQYF. The rearrangement joins TRBV2 to TRBJ2-5, with D maybe TRBD2 (5 bases). V lost 2 bases and J lost 4, with 14 bases in between. Germline CDR1 is SNHLY and CDR2 is FYNNEI. There are 15 residues in the CDR3.

J is TRBJ2-2 and V is TRBV7-3; tentative D call: TRBD2 (6 bases). Trimming removed 4 bases at V and 3 bases at J, with 15 bases between. The CDR3 consists of 16 residues. Per the germline V gene, CDR1 is SGHTA and CDR2 is FQGTGA. The CDR3 region has the DNA TGTGCCAGCAGCTCCATATCCGGGAGATACACCGGGGAGCTGTTTTTT. Amino acid sequence: CASSSISGRYTGELFF.

The V call is TRBV11-3, the J call TRBJ1-1, with D hard to call. Trimming removed 0 bases at V and 0 bases at J, with 20 bases between. Germline V gene sequence: CDR1 SGHNT, CDR2 YENEEA. The CDR3 runs to 19 residues. As DNA, the CDR3 is TGTGCCAGCAGCTTAGATCGTCGTTTGGCAGAACTAATGAACACTGAAGCTTTCTTT. Its translation: CASSLDRRLAELMNTEAFF.

There are a few counts of this clone. The chain links TRBV5-1 to TRBJ2-3, with D maybe TRBD1 (6 bases). CDR1 SGHRS and CDR2 YFSETQ come from the germline V gene. V was clipped by 2 bases and J by 0 bases, with 19 bases between them. The CDR3 is 18 amino acids. CDR3 region: CASSFSPNRALSTDTQYF. CDR3 DNA sequence: TGCGCCAGCAGCTTTTCCCCTAACAGGGCCTTGAGCACAGATACGCAGTATTTT.

This rearrangement joins TRBV29-1 to TRBJ2-1; 12 nucleotides line up with TRBD2. Germline CDR1 and CDR2: SQVTM and ANQGSEA. The CDR3 covers 16 residues. V gave up 6 bases and J gave up 6 bases; unmatched junction bases: 12. The CDR3 sequence is CSVCRDSSGGANEQFF. The CDR3 DNA reads TGCAGCGTATGTCGGGACTCTAGCGGGGGGGCCAATGAGCAGTTCTTC.